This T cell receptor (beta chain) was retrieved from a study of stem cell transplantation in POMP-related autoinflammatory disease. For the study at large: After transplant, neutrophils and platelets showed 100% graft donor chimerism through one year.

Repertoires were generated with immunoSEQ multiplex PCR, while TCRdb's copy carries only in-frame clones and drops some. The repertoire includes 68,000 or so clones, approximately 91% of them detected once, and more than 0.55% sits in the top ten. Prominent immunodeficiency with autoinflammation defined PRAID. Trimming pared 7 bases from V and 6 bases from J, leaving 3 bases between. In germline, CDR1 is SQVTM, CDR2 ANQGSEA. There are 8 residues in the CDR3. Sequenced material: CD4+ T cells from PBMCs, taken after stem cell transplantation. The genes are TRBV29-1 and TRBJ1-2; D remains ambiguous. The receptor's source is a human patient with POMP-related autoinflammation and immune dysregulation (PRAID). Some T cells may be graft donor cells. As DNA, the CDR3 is TGCAGCGAAGATGGCTACACCTTC. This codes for CSEDGYTF.